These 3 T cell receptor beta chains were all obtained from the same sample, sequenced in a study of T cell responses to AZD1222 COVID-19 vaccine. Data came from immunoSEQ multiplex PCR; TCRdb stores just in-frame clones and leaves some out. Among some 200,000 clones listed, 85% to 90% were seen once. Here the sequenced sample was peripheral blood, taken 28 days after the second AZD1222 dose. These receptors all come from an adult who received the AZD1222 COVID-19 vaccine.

CDR3 protein: CARSCVGTGAGGETQYF. The CDR3 nucleotides read TGTGCCAGAAGCTGTGTCGGGACAGGGGCAGGAGGAGAGACCCAGTACTTC. V gene TRBV5-3 combines with J gene TRBJ2-5; 10 positions agree with TRBD1. TRBV5-3 is assigned to the ORF class and has an uncertain function. With V trimmed by 3 bases and J by 4 bases, 12 bases remained unmatched. This CDR3 region has 17 residues.

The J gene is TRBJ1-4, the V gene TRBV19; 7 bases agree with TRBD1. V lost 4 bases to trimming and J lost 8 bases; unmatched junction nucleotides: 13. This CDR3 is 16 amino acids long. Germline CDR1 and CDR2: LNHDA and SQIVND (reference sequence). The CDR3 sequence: CASSKTSTGLGEKLFF. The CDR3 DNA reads TGTGCCAGTAGTAAAACATCGACAGGGTTGGGGGAAAAACTGTTTTTT.

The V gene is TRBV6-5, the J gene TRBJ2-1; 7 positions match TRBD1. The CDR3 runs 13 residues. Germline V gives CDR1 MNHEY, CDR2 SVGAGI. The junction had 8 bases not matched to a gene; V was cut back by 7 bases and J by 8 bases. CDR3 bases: TGTGCCAGCACATACAGGGGTGGGGATGAGCAGTTCTTC. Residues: CASTYRGGDEQFF.